This T cell receptor beta chain derives from a study of cytomegalovirus exposure and HLA in healthy donors. 13 Jbeta primers and 60 Vbeta primers were used for the PCR. Per the study methods: In a later analysis, 70 million to 80 million unique TCR beta chains included roughly 11 million shared by two or more donors. Some clones are missing from TCRdb's copy, which holds only in-frame ones; the method was immunoSEQ multiplex PCR. Clone size and V and J calls were adopted from that table, with D and trimming inferred from the DNA. The top ten hold around 10% of the sample, which has roughly 110,000 clones, approximately 80% seen once. The CDR3 spans 14 residues. V lost 4 bases to trimming and J lost 5 bases; unmatched junction nucleotides: 7. Germline CDR1 and CDR2: SGDLS and YYNGEE.

The clonotype was recovered from a woman between 40 and 55 years old in good health and CMV-seropositive. Sequenced: PBMCs. The chain combines TRBV9 with TRBJ1-2; 8 bases align to TRBD1. CDR3 sequence: CASSPGQGGYGYTF. DNA of the CDR3: TGTGCCAGCAGCCCCGGACAGGGCGGATATGGCTACACCTTC. The variable domain in full, with the rest retrieved from reference TRBV9 and TRBJ1-2, is DSGVTQTPKHLITATGQRVTLRCSPRSGDLSVYWYQQSLDQGLQFLIQYYNGEERAKGNILERFSAQQFPDLHSELNLSSLELGDSALYFCASSPGQGGYGYTFGSGTRLTVV.